Listed here are 8 T cell receptor beta chains from one sample, sequenced in a study of siplizumab effects on memory and regulatory T cells. The repertoire was sequenced with immunoSEQ multiplex PCR; TCRdb's copy has only in-frame clones and lacks some. This repertoire shows around 87,000 clones, over 80% found once; its top ten account for roughly 15%. Sequencing was done on a sample of CD4+ T cells sorted from blood. These receptor sequences come from a human donor in good health.

The chain couples TRBV19 to TRBJ1-1, with D unclear. The CDR3 sequence is 14 residues long. Germline lookup yields CDR1 LNHDA and CDR2 SQIVND (reference sequence). Trimming removed 2 bases from V and 1 base from J, with 8 bases in between. The CDR3 protein is CASSIYPENTEAFF. The CDR3 nucleotides are TGTGCCAGTAGTATATACCCCGAGAACACTGAAGCTTTCTTT.

The genes are TRBV5-1 and TRBJ2-3; 10 bases map to TRBD2. CDR3 size: 14 residues. Germline V gene sequence: CDR1 SGHRS, CDR2 YFSETQ. V trimming: 5 bases; J trimming: 6 bases; junction bases outside the gene matches: 6. CDR3 DNA sequence: TGCGCCAGCAGGCAGAGCGGGAGGGCTGATACGCAGTATTTT. It specifies CASRQSGRADTQYF.

The genes are TRBV15 and TRBJ2-1, with a weak D call TRBD1 (6 bases). The germline V gene encodes CDR1 LNHNV and CDR2 YYDKDF (reference sequence). V was clipped by 1 base and J by 7 bases, with 14 bases between them. The CDR3 is 15 amino acids. The CDR3, as DNA: TGTGCCACCAGCAGAGTACAGGGAGAAAGGAATGAGCAGTTCTTC. Encoded protein: CATSRVQGERNEQFF. The full variable domain, with the rest looked up from reference TRBV15 and TRBJ2-1, is DAMVIQNPRYQVTQFGKPVTLSCSQTLNHNVMYWYQQKSSQAPKLLFHYYDKDFNNEADTPDNFQSRRPNTSFCFLDIRSPGLGDTAMYLCATSRVQGERNEQFFGPGTRLTVL.

Only one count was recorded for this clone. The chain carries TRBV4-3 and TRBJ2-1; 7 bases are a match to TRBD2. Losses at the gene ends were 2 bases for V and 0 bases for J; bases not matched to a gene: 4. Germline V gene sequence: CDR1 LGHNA, CDR2 YSLEER. The length of the CDR3 is 16 residues. The CDR3 DNA sequence: TGCGCCAGCAGCCAAAGCGGCGGGAGCTCCTACAATGAGCAGTTCTTC. Its translation: CASSQSGGSSYNEQFF.

The DNA for the CDR3 is TGTGCCAGCAGTTTCGGACAGGGGTACACCGGGGAGCTGTTTTTT. Its translation is CASSFGQGYTGELFF. J is TRBJ2-2 and V is TRBV28; TRBD1 matches at 9 bases. V shed 3 bases, J shed 3 bases, and the junction held 2 bases outside the gene matches. This CDR3 has 15 residues. The V gene's germline CDR1 is MDHEN and CDR2 SYDVKM. Together with reference TRBV28 and TRBJ2-2, the CDR3 gives the full variable domain: DVKVTQSSRYLVKRTGEKVFLECVQDMDHENMFWYRQDPGLGLRLIYFSYDVKMKEKGDIPEGYSVSREKKERFSLILESASTNQTSMYLCASSFGQGYTGELFFGEGSRLTVL.

The chain links TRBV19 to TRBJ2-2; D might be TRBD2 (5 bases). Trimming shortened V by 4 bases and J by 4 bases, and 13 bases separated the two germline ends. The CDR3 is made up of 15 amino acids. Germline lookup yields CDR1 LNHDA and CDR2 SQIVND (reference sequence). In DNA, the CDR3 is TGTGCCAGTAGTACCTCCTTACTAGGCACCGGGGAGCTGTTTTTT. Protein product: CASSTSLLGTGELFF.

This clone was found a few times. This chain links TRBV29-1 with TRBJ1-1, with a tentative D call TRBD1 (5 bases). Germline assignment: CDR1 SQVTM and CDR2 ANQGSEA. Trimming stripped 7 bases from V and 4 bases from J, with 13 bases between. The CDR3 has 12 amino acids. The CDR3 region has the DNA TGCAGCGGCCAACGGGGGGGCACTGAAGCTTTCTTT. As protein: CSGQRGGTEAFF. The complete variable domain, with remaining parts taken from reference TRBV29-1 and TRBJ1-1, reads SAVISQKPSRDICQRGTSLTIQCQVDSQVTMMFWYRQQPGQSLTLIATANQGSEATYESGFVIDKFPISRPNLTFSTLTVSNMSPEDSSIYLCSGQRGGTEAFFGQGTRLTVV.

The rearrangement uses TRBV19 and TRBJ1-1; D unresolved. Per germline, CDR1 LNHDA and CDR2 SQIVND (reference sequence). The CDR3 has 14 residues. V lost 1 base and J 2 bases, leaving 8 bases between the germline ends. The CDR3 region is CASSIGTTNTEAFF. The CDR3 DNA is TGTGCCAGTAGTATAGGCACGACAAACACTGAAGCTTTCTTT. The full variable domain, completed using reference TRBV19 and TRBJ1-1, is DGGITQSPKYLFRKEGQNVTLSCEQNLNHDAMYWYRQDPGQGLRLIYYSQIVNDFQKGDIAEGYSVSREKKESFPLTVTSAQKNPTAFYLCASSIGTTNTEAFFGQGTRLTVV.